This T cell receptor beta chain was sequenced for a study of T cells in women clearing cervical HPV infection. Background on the study: With HLA typing for only a few women, HLA confounding remains possible.

V lost 0 bases, J lost 3 bases, and 8 bases lay in between. CDR1 is SGHDN and CDR2 is FVKESK in the germline V gene. This CDR3 comprises 15 residues. With regard to this clone: The read finishes 3 residues shy of the CDR3 end, and the germline J gene is used to complete it.

The table came from immunoSEQ multiplex PCR; TCRdb's copy has only in-frame clones and leaves some out. The listing contains roughly 28,000 clones. Sequencing was carried out using blood buffy coat. The V call is TRBV14, the J call TRBJ2-2, with a tentative D call TRBD2 (6 bases). This receptor was taken from a woman aged 18 to 75 with a cervical HPV16 infection that either progressed to CIN3+ or cleared (not recorded which). This CDR3 is CASSQERGYTGELFF. The CDR3 bases that were read are TGTGCCAGCAGCCAAGAGCGGGGATACACCGGGGAG.